A selection of T cell receptor beta chains follows, all from one sample in a study of T cell responses to AZD1222 COVID-19 vaccine. Sequencing was performed with immunoSEQ multiplex PCR; in TCRdb, only in-frame clones are kept and a portion is missing. This table has around 140,000 clones, about 90% appearing once. The sequencing here drew on peripheral blood, taken 28 days after the second AZD1222 dose. The source of these receptors is an adult who received the AZD1222 COVID-19 vaccine. CDR3s include the opening cysteine and the closing phenylalanine or tryptophan. The order of the fields is V gene, J gene, clone size, D gene, CDR3 length, CDR3 DNA, CDR3 protein. D genes are given only for firm matches. Clone sizes are given selectively: once, few, many, or a class where the clone is expanded.

>TRBV4-2|TRBJ2-7|once|.|12
TGTGCCAGCAGCGATGGGTCCTACGAGCAGTACTTC
CASSDGSYEQYF
>TRBV3-1/TRBV3-2|TRBJ1-4|.|.|15
TGTGCCAGCAGCCAAGATGGGGGAACTGATGAAAAACTGTTTTTT
CASSQDGGTDEKLFF
>TRBV6-5|TRBJ1-5|.|.|13
TGTGCCAGCAGGAGGGCGGGGGATCAGCCCCAGCATTTT
CASRRAGDQPQHF
>TRBV6-5|TRBJ1-5|.|.|15
TGTGCCAGCAGGGCGACCCTGGGGGCGAATCAGCCCCAGCATTTT
CASRATLGANQPQHF
>TRBV2|TRBJ1-5|.|.|15
TGTGCCAGCGCGGGGAGGGGGACCCCCAATCAGCCCCAGCATTTT
CASAGRGTPNQPQHF
>TRBV6-5|TRBJ2-5|.|.|13
TGTGCCAGCATTCCACGGCTCCAAGAGACCCAGTACTTC
CASIPRLQETQYF
>TRBV4-1|TRBJ1-4|.|TRBD1|15
TGCGCCAGCAGCCACCCTGGGAGGGGGCAGGAAAAACTGTTTTTT
CASSHPGRGQEKLFF
>TRBV5-6|TRBJ1-6|.|.|17
TGTGCCAGCAGCTCCCGGGCCCTGGGGGCCTATAATTCACCCCTCCACTTT
CASSSRALGAYNSPLHF
>TRBV4-1|TRBJ1-2|.|TRBD1|15
TGCGCCAGCAGCCAGGGGACAGGACACCCCTATGGCTACACCTTC
CASSQGTGHPYGYTF
>TRBV6-6|TRBJ1-5|few|TRBD1|17
TGTGCCAGCAGTCTCGACGGAAGGCAGGGGGCAAATCAGCCCCAGCATTTT
CASSLDGRQGANQPQHF
>TRBV3-1/TRBV3-2|TRBJ1-1|.|TRBD1|16
TGTGCCAGCAGCCAAGGTAGGTCGACAGGGGGCACTGAAGCTTTCTTT
CASSQGRSTGGTEAFF
>TRBV24-1|TRBJ1-5|.|.|14
TGTGCCACCAGTGAACACAGAGACAATCAGCCCCAGCATTTT
CATSEHRDNQPQHF
>TRBV30|TRBJ1-2|.|.|15
TGTGCCTGGAGGCTCCGGGACCTCATTACTAAAGGCTACACCTTC
CAWRLRDLITKGYTF
>TRBV6-4|TRBJ2-6|.|TRBD1|16
TGTGCCAGCAGTGATAAAGGGGGCGCTGGGGCCAACGTCCTGACTTTC
CASSDKGGAGANVLTF
>TRBV21-1|TRBJ2-7|.|.|15
TGTGCCAGCAGCAAATGGGGTAGAATCTCCTACGAGCAGTACTTC
CASSKWGRISYEQYF
>TRBV27|TRBJ2-1|.|.|11
TGTGCCAGCAGTAATGGACTCAAGAGGATCTTC
CASSNGLKRIF
>TRBV14|TRBJ2-1|.|.|13
TGTGCCAGCAGCCAAGAACTCGACAATGAGCAGTTCTTC
CASSQELDNEQFF
>TRBV5-1|TRBJ2-1|.|TRBD2|17
TGCGCCAGCAGCTTGGTTTCAGGCGGGAGCTCCTACAATGAGCAGTTCTTC
CASSLVSGGSSYNEQFF
>TRBV7-2|TRBJ1-5|once|.|16
TGTGCCAGCAGCTTATGGGGTCAGCCCGGTAATCAGCCCCAGCATTTT
CASSLWGQPGNQPQHF
>TRBV12-5|TRBJ1-1|.|TRBD1|16
TGTGCTAGTGGTCGCGGGACAGGGGGGCGAGACACTGAAGCTTTCTTT
CASGRGTGGRDTEAFF
>TRBV4-3|TRBJ1-6|.|.|16
TGCGCCAGCAGCCAAGCAAGTAGCTCCTATAATTCACCCCTCCACTTT
CASSQASSSYNSPLHF
>TRBV7-9|TRBJ2-7|.|.|16
TGTGCCAGCAGCTTAGCGGGTCAGGGTCGTTCCTACGAGCAGTACTTC
CASSLAGQGRSYEQYF
>TRBV18|TRBJ2-5|.|.|15
TGTGCCAGCTCACCACAGATCGGCGGCCCGGGGACCCAGTACTTC
CASSPQIGGPGTQYF
>TRBV7-9|TRBJ1-1|.|TRBD1|14
TGTGCCAGCAGTCTACAGGGGCAGCACACTGAAGCTTTCTTT
CASSLQGQHTEAFF
>TRBV29-1|TRBJ1-1|.|.|9
TGCAGCGCGGATAATGAAGCTTTCTTT
CSADNEAFF
>TRBV30|TRBJ2-2|.|.|11
TGTGCCTGGAGTGTGGGGGGGGAGCTGTTTTTT
CAWSVGGELFF
>TRBV7-7|TRBJ2-3|.|.|15
TGTGCTAGCAGCTTAGGTGTAGGGATCACAGATACGCAGTATTTT
CASSLGVGITDTQYF
>TRBV6-5|TRBJ1-1|.|.|12
TGTGCCAGCAGTTACGCGGGACACAAAGCTTTCTTT
CASSYAGHKAFF
>TRBV18|TRBJ2-7|.|TRBD1|15
TGTGCCAGCTCCTCACCGGGACAGGGTCCCTACGAGCAGTACTTC
CASSSPGQGPYEQYF
>TRBV25-1|TRBJ2-3|.|.|16
TGTGCCAGCAGTGAATTTGGAGCGGGTTCGGCAGATACGCAGTATTTT
CASSEFGAGSADTQYF
>TRBV11-1|TRBJ2-1|.|TRBD1|15
TGTGCCAGCAGCTTAGCGGGGACAGGATACAATGAGCAGTTCTTC
CASSLAGTGYNEQFF
>TRBV12-3/TRBV12-4|TRBJ1-2|.|.|13
TGTGCCAGCAGTTTGTTGGGTAACTATGGCTACACCTTC
CASSLLGNYGYTF
>TRBV12-3/TRBV12-4|TRBJ1-6|.|.|13
TGTGCCAGCAGTAGGACCTGGGATTCACCCCTCCACTTT
CASSRTWDSPLHF
>TRBV7-8|TRBJ1-3|.|.|17
TGTGCCAGCAGCCCAACCCCCACAAGGCTCTCTGGAAACACCATATATTTT
CASSPTPTRLSGNTIYF
>TRBV5-4|TRBJ1-1|.|TRBD1|17
TGTGCCAGCAGCCCGCCGGGACAGGGGGCCCGGGACACTGAAGCTTTCTTT
CASSPPGQGARDTEAFF
>TRBV29-1|TRBJ2-2|.|.|14
TGCAGCGCCGGCCCCCTTGGCCCAGGCGGGGAGCTGTTTTTT
CSAGPLGPGGELFF
>TRBV7-9|TRBJ1-1|.|.|17
TGTGCCAGCAGCTTAGAAGGGTGGGGCGGGGGCCACACTGAAGCTTTCTTT
CASSLEGWGGGHTEAFF
>TRBV5-1|TRBJ1-4|.|.|13
TGCGCCAGCAGGGGAGCAACTAATGAAAAACTGTTTTTT
CASRGATNEKLFF
>TRBV11-3|TRBJ2-7|few|.|11
TGTGCCAGCAGCAACACCTACGAGCAGTACTTC
CASSNTYEQYF
>TRBV18|TRBJ2-7|once|.|13
TGTGCCAGCTCACCGTCGGGTCTCTACGAGCAGTACTTC
CASSPSGLYEQYF
>TRBV27|TRBJ2-5|.|.|16
TGTGCCAGCAGTTTAATAAGGACCGGTCTCCAAGAGACCCAGTACTTC
CASSLIRTGLQETQYF
>TRBV6-1|TRBJ1-2|once|.|15
TGTGCCAGCAGTGAAGGGAGGGAAAACAGATATGGCTACACCTTC
CASSEGRENRYGYTF
>TRBV7-9|TRBJ1-2|.|.|12
TGTGCCAGCAGCTTGCAGGACTATGGCTACACCTTC
CASSLQDYGYTF
>TRBV13|TRBJ1-2|.|TRBD1|14
TGTGCCAGCAGCCGGAAACAGGGGAAGGATGGCTACACCTTC
CASSRKQGKDGYTF
>TRBV9|TRBJ2-5|.|.|17
TGTGCCAGCAGCGTAGATATAGGTGGGGCCCTCCAAGAGACCCAGTACTTC
CASSVDIGGALQETQYF
>TRBV5-1|TRBJ1-4|.|.|13
TGCGCCAGCAGCTTGTCGCAGAATGAAAAACTGTTTTTT
CASSLSQNEKLFF
>TRBV6-1|TRBJ2-3|.|.|13
TGTGCCAGCAGTGAAGTCAGCACAGATACGCAGTATTTT
CASSEVSTDTQYF
>TRBV30|TRBJ1-1|once|TRBD1|15
TGTGCCTGGAGCAGGAAAAGAACAGGGGCGGGTGAAGCTTTCTTT
CAWSRKRTGAGEAFF
>TRBV7-2|TRBJ2-5|.|.|11
TGTGCCAGCAGCTACAGAGAGACCCAGTACTTC
CASSYRETQYF